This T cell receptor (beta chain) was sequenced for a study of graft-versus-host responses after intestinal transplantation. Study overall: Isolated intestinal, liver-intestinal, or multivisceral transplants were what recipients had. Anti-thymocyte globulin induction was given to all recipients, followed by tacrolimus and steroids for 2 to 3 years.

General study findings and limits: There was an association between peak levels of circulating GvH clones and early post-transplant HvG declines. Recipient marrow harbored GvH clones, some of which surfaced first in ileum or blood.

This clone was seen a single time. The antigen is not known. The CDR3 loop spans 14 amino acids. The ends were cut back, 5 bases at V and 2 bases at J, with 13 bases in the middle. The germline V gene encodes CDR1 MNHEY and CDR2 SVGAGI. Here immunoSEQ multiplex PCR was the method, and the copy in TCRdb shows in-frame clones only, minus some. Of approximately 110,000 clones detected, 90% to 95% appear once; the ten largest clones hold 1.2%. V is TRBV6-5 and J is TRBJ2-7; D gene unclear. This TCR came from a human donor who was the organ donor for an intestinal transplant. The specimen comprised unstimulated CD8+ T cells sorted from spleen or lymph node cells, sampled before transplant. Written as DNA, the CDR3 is TGTGCCAGCAGTCCCCTCGATAGTGCCTACGAGCAGTACTTC. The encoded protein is CASSPLDSAYEQYF.